This T cell receptor beta chain derives from a study of beta chain features in type 1 diabetes. Study findings and constraints: Among patients, naive, central memory and Treg TCRB repertoires appeared more similar than among healthy donors.

TCRB transcripts that were expressed got sequenced, as all of the isolated RNA had been reverse transcribed. Assay: immunoSEQ multiplex PCR; the TCRdb copy retains only in-frame clones and omits some. The table shows about 140,000 clones, with about 9.7% occurring only once. In its sample, this clone was seen a few times. The target antigen is unknown. Sorting based on CD45RO/CCR7/CD25/CD127/CD95/CD27 separated CD4+ naive, central memory, regulatory and stem cell-like memory cells. Germline V lookup: CDR1 SEHNR, CDR2 FQNEAQ (reference sequence). Unmatched junction bases numbered 5, after V lost 3 bases and J lost 2 bases. The CDR3 runs to 15 residues.

Sequences were obtained from central memory CD4+ T cells from blood. The chain joins TRBV7-9 to TRBJ2-3; 7 bases are a match to TRBD2. The sequence derives from a woman aged 40 to 50 in good health. Written as DNA, the CDR3 is TGTGCCAGCAGCTTGACTCTAGCGGTCACAGATACGCAGTATTTT. Amino acid sequence: CASSLTLAVTDTQYF.